This T cell receptor (beta chain) was sequenced in a study of cytomegalovirus exposure and HLA in healthy donors. PCR was performed using 60 Vbeta and 13 Jbeta primers. The data were produced by immunoSEQ multiplex PCR, yet TCRdb's version contains in-frame clones alone and is incomplete. The sample shows about 210,000 clones, 85% of them seen only once. General study results and limits: V- and J-gene trimming in TCR beta was tied to a missense DCLRE1C variant by an analysis performed later. DRB1 had the most TCR associations and HLA-C the fewest, a later analysis found, with rates varying by HLA locus. Overall, around 160 TCR beta chains were annotated as cytomegalovirus-associated.

Germline V gene sequence: CDR1 SGHNT, CDR2 YYREEE (reference sequence). V was shortened by 4 bases and J by 4 bases, with 11 bases between the two germline ends. The CDR3 runs 13 residues. A remark on this clone: The target antigen is unknown.

The clonotype was recovered from a girl aged 2-10 years in good health and CMV-seronegative. Sequencing was performed on PBMCs. This rearrangement joins TRBV5-4 to TRBJ1-1; weak D call: TRBD1 (6 bases). The CDR3 reads CASSHRARTEAFF. Here the CDR3 DNA reads TGTGCCAGCAGCCACAGGGCCCGCACTGAAGCTTTCTTT. Combining the CDR3 with reference TRBV5-4 and TRBJ1-1 gives the whole variable domain ETGVTQSPTHLIKTRGQQVTLRCSSQSGHNTVSWYQQALGQGPQFIFQYYREEENGRGNFPPRFSGLQFPNYSSELNVNALELDDSALYLCASSHRARTEAFFGQGTRLTVV.